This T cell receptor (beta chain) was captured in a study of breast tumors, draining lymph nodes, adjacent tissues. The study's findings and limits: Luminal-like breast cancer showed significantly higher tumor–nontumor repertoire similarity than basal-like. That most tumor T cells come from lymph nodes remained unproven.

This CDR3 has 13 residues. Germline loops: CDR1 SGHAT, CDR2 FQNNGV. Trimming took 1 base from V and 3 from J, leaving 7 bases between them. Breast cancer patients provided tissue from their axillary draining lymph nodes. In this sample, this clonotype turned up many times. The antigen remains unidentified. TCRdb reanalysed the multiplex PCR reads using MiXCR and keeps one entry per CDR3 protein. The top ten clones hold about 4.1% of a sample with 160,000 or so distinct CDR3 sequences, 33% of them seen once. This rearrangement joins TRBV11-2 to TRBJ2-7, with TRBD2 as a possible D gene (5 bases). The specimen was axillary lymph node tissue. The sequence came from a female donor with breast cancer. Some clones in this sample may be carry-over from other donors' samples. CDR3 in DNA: TGTGCCAGCAGCTTAGCGGGGTTCTACGAGCAGTACTTC. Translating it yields CASSLAGFYEQYF.